This T cell receptor beta chain was recovered during a study of T-cell reconstitution after alpha-beta-depleted transplantation in children. Unique molecular identifiers were incorporated into the prepared TCRbeta library. TCRdb fed the PCR reads into MiXCR, producing one record per CDR3 protein. This sample has 500,000 or so distinct CDR3 sequences; over 9.5% occur once, and the top ten carry around 13%. About this clonotype itself: Its matching antigen is unknown. The junction departs from germline at one end; a sequencing error may be responsible.

CDR1 is SNHLY, CDR2 FYNNEI, per germline. CDR3 length equals 18 residues. Study-level findings and limits: T-cell numbers and diversity one year post-transplant derived largely from freshly generated T cells. Elevated TCRbeta diversity at day 60 was traced, in some patients, to surviving recipient T cells and thymic progenitors. Two months or so post-transplant, alpha-beta T cells reportedly derived from several hundred expanded graft clones.

This chain connects TRBV2 to TRBJ2-3, with 10 positions matching TRBD2. The material was PBMCs, mostly from graft donor cells, obtained 180 days after TCRalphabeta/CD19-depleted stem cell transplant. The sequence derives from a female patient aged 2-10 years who had a stem cell transplant for aplastic anemia, so the T cells may come from the graft donor. CDR3 nucleotides: TGTACCAGCAGTCCCCCCGAGGGGCTAGCGGGAGTCGCAGATACGCAGTATTTT. Amino acid sequence: CTSSPPEGLAGVADTQYF.